Shown below are 9 T cell receptor beta chains from a single sample sequenced in a study of shared clonotypes between healthy human individuals. Here immunoSEQ multiplex PCR was the method, and the copy in TCRdb shows in-frame clones only, minus some. The data hold under 1 million clones, with 80% to 95% observed a single time. CD45RO-negative, CCR7-positively selected cells formed the naive CD8 fraction, excluding terminally differentiated effector memory CD45RA+ cells. What was sequenced was naive CD8+ T cells sorted from blood. Receptor source: a man aged 30-40 years in good health.

The chain uses TRBV7-2 and TRBJ2-7; 11 bases agree with TRBD1. The V and J ends lost 2 bases and 3 bases, in that order; junction bases with no gene match: 6. Germline CDR1 SGHTA, CDR2 FQGNSA. The CDR3 spans 16 residues. In nucleotides, the CDR3 is TGTGCCAGCAGCTTATATTCGGGACAGGGGGTCTACGAGCAGTACTTC. It yields the protein CASSLYSGQGVYEQYF.

The DNA for the CDR3 is TGTGCCACCAGCACCACCATGGCGGGAGGGCCTAGGTACGAGCAGTACTTC. Residues: CATSTTMAGGPRYEQYF. The chain uses TRBV15 and TRBJ2-7, with 9 bases that match TRBD2. The CDR3 has 17 amino acids. Per germline, CDR1 LNHNV and CDR2 YYDKDF (reference sequence). Trimming took 4 bases from V and 4 from J; bases not matched to a gene: 14.

CDR3 coding DNA: TGTGCCAGCAGCGAAAGCTTATCCCCAAACATTCAGTACTTC. Its protein product is CASSESLSPNIQYF. The rearrangement uses TRBV9 and TRBJ2-4; no clear D. Trimming shortened V by 3 bases and J by 6 bases, and 13 bases separated the two germline ends. This CDR3 has 14 amino acids. Per germline, CDR1 SGDLS and CDR2 YYNGEE.

The V and J genes are TRBV5-8 and TRBJ2-2; tentatively, D is TRBD1 (6 bases). The germline V gene has CDR1 SGHTS and CDR2 YDEGEE. V lost 4 bases to trimming and J lost 0 bases, with 10 bases between them. The CDR3 is 15 amino acids. CDR3 sequence: CASSHGTTNTGELFF. The CDR3 DNA reads TGTGCCAGCAGCCATGGGACAACGAACACCGGGGAGCTGTTTTTT.

V usage is TRBV7-9 and J usage is TRBJ2-7, with 11 positions matching TRBD1. The germline CDR1 and CDR2 sequences are SEHNR and FQNEAQ (reference sequence). The CDR3 is made up of 14 amino acids. The V and J ends lost 5 bases and 7 bases, in that order; junction bases with no gene match: 7. In DNA, the CDR3 is TGTGCCAGCAGCCCGGGACAGGGGGTACGGGAGCAGTACTTC. Its translation: CASSPGQGVREQYF.

This chain connects TRBV13 to TRBJ2-7; D tentatively fits TRBD1 or TRBD2 (5 bases each). The germline V gene has CDR1 PRHDT and CDR2 FYEKMQ (reference sequence). The CDR3 extends over 14 amino acids. The germline V and J ends were trimmed by 4 bases and 5 bases, with 15 bases remaining between them. CDR3 nucleotide sequence: TGTGCCAGCAGCTCGTCCGGGGCGTACCACGAGCAGTACTTC. Encoded protein: CASSSSGAYHEQYF.

The CDR3 DNA reads TGTGCCAGCAGATCTTCTAGCGGGAGTTCGGGTACGCAGTATTTT. It encodes CASRSSSGSSGTQYF. The chain uses TRBV9 and TRBJ2-3; 10 positions agree with TRBD2. The CDR3 length is 15 residues. Trimming took 5 bases from V and 8 from J; bases not matched to a gene: 11. Germline V gene lookup returns CDR1 SGDLS and CDR2 YYNGEE.

This chain uses TRBV29-1 with TRBJ2-7; D gene ambiguous. Germline V lookup: CDR1 SQVTM, CDR2 ANQGSEA. The CDR3 spans 13 residues. Trimming stripped 4 bases from V and 4 bases from J, with 14 bases between. CDR3 sequence (DNA): TGCAGCGTTGTTGACGATCCCCTTTACGAGCAGTACTTC. Translation gives CSVVDDPLYEQYF.

In its sample, this clone was seen a few times. The chain recombines TRBV15 with TRBJ2-5; TRBD2 is a possible D gene (5 bases). Between the trimmed V and J ends, which lost 5 bases and 3 bases, there was a span of 13 bases. Germline V gene lookup returns CDR1 LNHNV and CDR2 YYDKDF (reference sequence). CDR3 length equals 14 residues. CDR3 nucleotides: TGTGCCACCAGCGGAGCGGACGGAAAAGAGACCCAGTACTTC. Its translation is CATSGADGKETQYF.